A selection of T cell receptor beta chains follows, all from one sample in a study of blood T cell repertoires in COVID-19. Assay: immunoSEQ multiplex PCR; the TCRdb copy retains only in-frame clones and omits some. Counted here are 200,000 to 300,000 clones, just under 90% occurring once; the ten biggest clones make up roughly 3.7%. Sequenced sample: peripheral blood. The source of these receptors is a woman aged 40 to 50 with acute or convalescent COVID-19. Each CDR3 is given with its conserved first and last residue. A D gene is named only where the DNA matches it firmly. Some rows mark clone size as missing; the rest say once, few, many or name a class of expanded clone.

cdr3_nt: TGTGCCAGCAGCCAAGGCCCGGGACAGTTCGATCAGCCCCAGCATTTT
cdr3_aa: CASSQGPGQFDQPQHF
d_call: TRBD1
v_call: TRBV4-2
clone_size: .
j_call: TRBJ1-5
cdr3_length: 16

cdr3_nt: TGTGCCACCAGTGATGTCGGGACTAGCGTTCAATACGGCGACAATGAGCAGTTCTTC
cdr3_aa: CATSDVGTSVQYGDNEQFF
d_call: TRBD2
v_call: TRBV24-1
clone_size: .
j_call: TRBJ2-1
cdr3_length: 19

cdr3_nt: TGTGCCAGCAGCTTATCAGGGGGTCTCACAGATACGCAGTATTTT
cdr3_aa: CASSLSGGLTDTQYF
d_call: TRBD1
v_call: TRBV7-9
clone_size: .
j_call: TRBJ2-3
cdr3_length: 15

cdr3_nt: TGTGCCAGCAGCCAACTACCGGGGTCGGGGGGAGCTTTCTTT
cdr3_aa: CASSQLPGSGGAFF
d_call: .
v_call: TRBV4-2
clone_size: .
j_call: TRBJ1-1
cdr3_length: 14

cdr3_nt: TGTGCCAGCAGCTTAGCTAGGACAGGGATGGAAGCTAACTATGGCTACACCTTC
cdr3_aa: CASSLARTGMEANYGYTF
d_call: TRBD1
v_call: TRBV7-9
clone_size: once
j_call: TRBJ1-2
cdr3_length: 18

cdr3_nt: TGTGCCAGCAGCCCTTCGGGCAGGGGGGAGACCCAGTACTTC
cdr3_aa: CASSPSGRGETQYF
d_call: TRBD1
v_call: TRBV16
clone_size: .
j_call: TRBJ2-5
cdr3_length: 14

cdr3_nt: TGCGCCAGCAGCCATGATGGACACCTCAACTATGGCTACACCTTC
cdr3_aa: CASSHDGHLNYGYTF
d_call: .
v_call: TRBV4-1
clone_size: .
j_call: TRBJ1-2
cdr3_length: 15

cdr3_nt: TGTGCCAGCAGCCAAGGGCCGGACAGGGGGCCGGGTACTGAAGCTTTCTTT
cdr3_aa: CASSQGPDRGPGTEAFF
d_call: TRBD1
v_call: TRBV3-1/TRBV3-2
clone_size: .
j_call: TRBJ1-1
cdr3_length: 17

cdr3_nt: TGTGCCAGTAGTCCCGGACGGGGGAGTCCCAACTATGGCTACACCTTC
cdr3_aa: CASSPGRGSPNYGYTF
d_call: .
v_call: TRBV19
clone_size: .
j_call: TRBJ1-2
cdr3_length: 16

cdr3_nt: TGTGCCAGCAGCCCCCAAAACTATGGCTACACCTTC
cdr3_aa: CASSPQNYGYTF
d_call: .
v_call: TRBV5-4
clone_size: .
j_call: TRBJ1-2
cdr3_length: 12

cdr3_nt: TGTGCCTGTCCCTCCGGGACAGGGATATCACCCCTCCACTTT
cdr3_aa: CACPSGTGISPLHF
d_call: TRBD1
v_call: TRBV30
clone_size: .
j_call: TRBJ1-6
cdr3_length: 14

cdr3_nt: TGCGCCAGCAGCATACGGGGGGGCCAAGGAGATACGCAGTATTTT
cdr3_aa: CASSIRGGQGDTQYF
d_call: TRBD2
v_call: TRBV5-1
clone_size: .
j_call: TRBJ2-3
cdr3_length: 15

cdr3_nt: TGTGCCAGCAGTGACAGGGAAAACACTGAAGCTTTCTTT
cdr3_aa: CASSDRENTEAFF
d_call: .
v_call: TRBV25-1
clone_size: .
j_call: TRBJ1-1
cdr3_length: 13

cdr3_nt: TGTGCCAGCAGTGAAGGGCGGGTCCCCCGAGAGACCCAGTACTTC
cdr3_aa: CASSEGRVPRETQYF
d_call: .
v_call: TRBV2
clone_size: .
j_call: TRBJ2-5
cdr3_length: 15

cdr3_nt: TGTGCCAGCCAACTAGCGGGGAGCCTCACAGATACGCAGTATTTT
cdr3_aa: CASQLAGSLTDTQYF
d_call: TRBD2
v_call: TRBV2
clone_size: once
j_call: TRBJ2-3
cdr3_length: 15

cdr3_nt: TGTGCCAGCAGCTTAGCGGTTGCGAATGAAAAACTGTTTTTT
cdr3_aa: CASSLAVANEKLFF
d_call: .
v_call: TRBV7-9
clone_size: .
j_call: TRBJ1-4
cdr3_length: 14

cdr3_nt: TGTGCCAGCAGTGGGCCGTGGCAGTTCTTC
cdr3_aa: CASSGPWQFF
d_call: .
v_call: TRBV2
clone_size: .
j_call: TRBJ2-1
cdr3_length: 10

cdr3_nt: TGTGCCAGCAGCTCCTCGCCGGGAAAAACTGAAGCTTTCTTT
cdr3_aa: CASSSSPGKTEAFF
d_call: .
v_call: TRBV7-8
clone_size: .
j_call: TRBJ1-1
cdr3_length: 14

cdr3_nt: TGTGCCAGCAGCTTATTCATCTCCTACAATGAGCAGTTCTTC
cdr3_aa: CASSLFISYNEQFF
d_call: .
v_call: TRBV27
clone_size: .
j_call: TRBJ2-1
cdr3_length: 14

cdr3_nt: TGTGCCAGCAGTTTTTATGGAGGAGGGAACACTGAAGCTTTCTTT
cdr3_aa: CASSFYGGGNTEAFF
d_call: .
v_call: TRBV27
clone_size: .
j_call: TRBJ1-1
cdr3_length: 15

cdr3_nt: TGTGCCAGTAGTTTCCGACAGATAGATACGCAGTATTTT
cdr3_aa: CASSFRQIDTQYF
d_call: .
v_call: TRBV19
clone_size: .
j_call: TRBJ2-3
cdr3_length: 13

cdr3_nt: TGTGCCAGCAGCTTGAAGAGGGCCGGGGAGCTGTTTTTT
cdr3_aa: CASSLKRAGELFF
d_call: .
v_call: TRBV5-4
clone_size: .
j_call: TRBJ2-2
cdr3_length: 13

cdr3_nt: TGTGCCAGCAGTGGTCGCCGGAGCTCCCAAGCTTTCTTT
cdr3_aa: CASSGRRSSQAFF
d_call: .
v_call: TRBV27
clone_size: .
j_call: TRBJ1-1
cdr3_length: 13

cdr3_nt: TGCGCCAGCAGCGCCCTCGCGGGGGCGCAGGGCTATGGCTACACCTTC
cdr3_aa: CASSALAGAQGYGYTF
d_call: .
v_call: TRBV5-1
clone_size: .
j_call: TRBJ1-2
cdr3_length: 16

cdr3_nt: TGCGCCAGCAGCTTGACAGGGGCTGGCGCAGATACGCAGTATTTT
cdr3_aa: CASSLTGAGADTQYF
d_call: TRBD1
v_call: TRBV5-1
clone_size: .
j_call: TRBJ2-3
cdr3_length: 15

cdr3_nt: TGCGCCAGCATCCCGGGACTTAAGAACACTGAAGCTTTCTTT
cdr3_aa: CASIPGLKNTEAFF
d_call: .
v_call: TRBV10-2
clone_size: .
j_call: TRBJ1-1
cdr3_length: 14

cdr3_nt: TGTGCCAGCAGTGACAGCGGGGAAAAACTGTTTTTT
cdr3_aa: CASSDSGEKLFF
d_call: .
v_call: TRBV6-1
clone_size: .
j_call: TRBJ1-4
cdr3_length: 12

cdr3_nt: TGTGCCAGCTCCCCAGGGAGGGACACTGAAGCTTTCTTT
cdr3_aa: CASSPGRDTEAFF
d_call: .
v_call: TRBV18
clone_size: .
j_call: TRBJ1-1
cdr3_length: 13

cdr3_nt: TGTGCCAGCAGTTTGGGAGCCGGGCCCAGAGTCCATGGCTACACCTTC
cdr3_aa: CASSLGAGPRVHGYTF
d_call: .
v_call: TRBV6-5
clone_size: .
j_call: TRBJ1-2
cdr3_length: 16

cdr3_nt: TGCAGTGCTAGTAGGGGCCAGCCCCACACCGGGGAGCTGTTTTTT
cdr3_aa: CSASRGQPHTGELFF
d_call: .
v_call: TRBV20-1
clone_size: .
j_call: TRBJ2-2
cdr3_length: 15

cdr3_nt: TGTGCCAGCAGCTTCGGGCAGGGGGACGGAAACACCATATATTTT
cdr3_aa: CASSFGQGDGNTIYF
d_call: TRBD1
v_call: TRBV7-9
clone_size: .
j_call: TRBJ1-3
cdr3_length: 15

cdr3_nt: TGTGCCAGCAGCTTAGGGACTAGCAGCTACAATGAGCAGTTCTTC
cdr3_aa: CASSLGTSSYNEQFF
d_call: TRBD2
v_call: TRBV7-2
clone_size: .
j_call: TRBJ2-1
cdr3_length: 15

cdr3_nt: TGTGCCAGGTTGAGTCAATCGAACACTGAAGCTTTCTTT
cdr3_aa: CARLSQSNTEAFF
d_call: .
v_call: TRBV12-3/TRBV12-4
clone_size: .
j_call: TRBJ1-1
cdr3_length: 13

cdr3_nt: TGTGCCACCTCTACTAGCGGGGGCACCGGGGAGCTGTTTTTT
cdr3_aa: CATSTSGGTGELFF
d_call: TRBD2
v_call: TRBV24-1
clone_size: .
j_call: TRBJ2-2
cdr3_length: 14

cdr3_nt: TGTGCCAGCAGCGTAAGCAGAGGCTCCGGGGAGCTGTTTTTT
cdr3_aa: CASSVSRGSGELFF
d_call: .
v_call: TRBV9
clone_size: .
j_call: TRBJ2-2
cdr3_length: 14

cdr3_nt: TGTGCCAGCAGTCCAAGAGGGGGCAGGGGTTTCGGCTCTGGGGCCAACGTCCTGACTTTC
cdr3_aa: CASSPRGGRGFGSGANVLTF
d_call: TRBD1
v_call: TRBV2
clone_size: .
j_call: TRBJ2-6
cdr3_length: 20

cdr3_nt: TGTGCCAGCAGCTTAGGGCATCCAAACACTGAAGCTTTCTTT
cdr3_aa: CASSLGHPNTEAFF
d_call: .
v_call: TRBV11-2
clone_size: .
j_call: TRBJ1-1
cdr3_length: 14

cdr3_nt: TGTGCCACCCGGAACCCGGGACAGGGCACAGATACGCAGTATTTT
cdr3_aa: CATRNPGQGTDTQYF
d_call: TRBD1
v_call: TRBV2
clone_size: .
j_call: TRBJ2-3
cdr3_length: 15

cdr3_nt: TGTGCCAGCAGTGAAGCTTACAGCCCGAGAGAAAAACTGTTTTTT
cdr3_aa: CASSEAYSPREKLFF
d_call: .
v_call: TRBV6-1
clone_size: .
j_call: TRBJ1-4
cdr3_length: 15

cdr3_nt: TGTGCCAGCAGCTGGACAGGGGGCTTGGGAACTAATGAAAAACTGTTTTTT
cdr3_aa: CASSWTGGLGTNEKLFF
d_call: TRBD1
v_call: TRBV2
clone_size: .
j_call: TRBJ1-4
cdr3_length: 17

cdr3_nt: TGCGCCAGCAGCTTGGTGGGACAGACCCACAATGAGCAGTTCTTC
cdr3_aa: CASSLVGQTHNEQFF
d_call: TRBD1
v_call: TRBV5-1
clone_size: .
j_call: TRBJ2-1
cdr3_length: 15

cdr3_nt: TGTGCCAGCAGTGCAGGGGGTGGCTACACCTTC
cdr3_aa: CASSAGGGYTF
d_call: TRBD1
v_call: TRBV6-2/TRBV6-3
clone_size: .
j_call: TRBJ1-2
cdr3_length: 11

cdr3_nt: TGTGCCAGCAGGCGGGACCTTAATGAAAAACTGTTTTTT
cdr3_aa: CASRRDLNEKLFF
d_call: .
v_call: TRBV6-5
clone_size: many
j_call: TRBJ1-4
cdr3_length: 13